The 4 T cell receptor beta chains below were found in one sample sequenced in a study of OX40 agonist ivuxolimab in advanced cancers. The repertoire was sequenced with immunoSEQ multiplex PCR; TCRdb's copy has only in-frame clones and lacks some. The repertoire holds some 90,000 clones, with more than 85% as singletons. The sequencing here drew on CD4+ or CD8+ T cells sorted from blood, taken in a trial of the OX40 agonist ivuxolimab. All receptors come from an adult with an advanced solid tumor such as melanoma, head and neck, liver or kidney cancer.

With respect to this clone: Distinct nucleotide sequences in the sample also encode this CDR3. The chain recombines TRBV5-1 with TRBJ1-2; 9 nucleotides agree with TRBD1. The CDR3 spans 14 residues. Per the germline V gene, CDR1 is SGHRS and CDR2 is YFSETQ. V was clipped by 5 bases and J by 3 bases; unmatched bases: 5. The CDR3: CASRNRDRDYGYTF. Here the CDR3 DNA reads TGCGCCAGCAGGAACCGGGACAGGGACTATGGCTACACCTTC.

The chain uses TRBV25-1 and TRBJ2-5; TRBD1 is a possible D gene (6 bases). Germline V gene data show CDR1 as MGHDK and CDR2 as SYGVNS. V was shortened by 3 bases and J by 5 bases, with 16 bases between the two germline ends. This CDR3 spans 15 amino acids. The CDR3 sequence is CASSDAQGEWETQYF. CDR3 coding DNA: TGTGCCAGCAGTGATGCACAGGGAGAGTGGGAGACCCAGTACTTC. The complete variable domain, with remaining parts taken from reference TRBV25-1 and TRBJ2-5, reads EADIYQTPRYLVIGTGKKITLECSQTMGHDKMYWYQQDPGMELHLIHYSYGVNSTEKGDLSSESTVSRIRTEHFPLTLESARPSHTSQYLCASSDAQGEWETQYFGPGTRLLVL.

The V gene is TRBV10-3, the J gene TRBJ1-1; the match to TRBD1 covers 9 bases. Germline V lookup: CDR1 ENHRY, CDR2 SYGVKD. The CDR3 is made up of 15 amino acids. V lost 8 bases and J lost 0; bases outside the gene matches: 7. The CDR3 coding sequence is TGTGCCATCTGCCCGGGACAGGGACTGAACACTGAAGCTTTCTTT. Its protein product is CAICPGQGLNTEAFF.

CDR3 sequence: CASSSTSGRYNEQFF. In DNA, the CDR3 is TGCGCCAGCAGCAGTACTAGCGGGAGGTACAATGAGCAGTTCTTC. This chain connects TRBV5-1 to TRBJ2-1; 12 bases match TRBD2. In germline, CDR1 is SGHRS, CDR2 YFSETQ. This CDR3 spans 15 amino acids. V was pared by 4 bases and J by 4 bases, with 3 bases of the junction left unmatched.